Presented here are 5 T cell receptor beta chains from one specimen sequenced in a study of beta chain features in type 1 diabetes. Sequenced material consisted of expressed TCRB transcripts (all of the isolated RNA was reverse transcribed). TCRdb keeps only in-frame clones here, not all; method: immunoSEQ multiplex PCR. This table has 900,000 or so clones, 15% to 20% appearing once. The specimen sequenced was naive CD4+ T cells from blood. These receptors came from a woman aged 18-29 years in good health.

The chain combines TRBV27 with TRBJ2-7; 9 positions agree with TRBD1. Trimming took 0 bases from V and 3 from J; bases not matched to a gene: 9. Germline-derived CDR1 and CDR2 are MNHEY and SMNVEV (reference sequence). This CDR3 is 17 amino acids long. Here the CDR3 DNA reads TGTGCCAGCAGTTTATCGGTCGTCGGGGGACAGGGCTACGAGCAGTACTTC. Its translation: CASSLSVVGGQGYEQYF.

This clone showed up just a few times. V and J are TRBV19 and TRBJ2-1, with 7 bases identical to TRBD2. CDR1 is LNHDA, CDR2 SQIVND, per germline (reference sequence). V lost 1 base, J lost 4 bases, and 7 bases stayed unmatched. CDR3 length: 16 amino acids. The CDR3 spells CASSIGPSGGYNEQFF. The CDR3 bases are TGTGCCAGTAGTATAGGGCCTAGCGGAGGTTACAATGAGCAGTTCTTC.

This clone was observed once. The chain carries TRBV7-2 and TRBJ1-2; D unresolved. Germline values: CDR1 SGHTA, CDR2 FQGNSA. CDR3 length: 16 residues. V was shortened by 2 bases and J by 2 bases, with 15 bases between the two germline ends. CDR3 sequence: CASSLRGPRGNYGYTF. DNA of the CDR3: TGTGCCAGCAGCTTAAGAGGGCCTCGAGGGAACTATGGCTACACCTTC.

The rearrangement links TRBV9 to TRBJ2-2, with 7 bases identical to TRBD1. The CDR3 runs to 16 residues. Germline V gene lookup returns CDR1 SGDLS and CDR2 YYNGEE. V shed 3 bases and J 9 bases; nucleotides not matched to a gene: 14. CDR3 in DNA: TGTGCCAGCAGCGCCCAACCTAGACAGGGAATATGGGAGCTGTTTTTT. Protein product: CASSAQPRQGIWELFF.

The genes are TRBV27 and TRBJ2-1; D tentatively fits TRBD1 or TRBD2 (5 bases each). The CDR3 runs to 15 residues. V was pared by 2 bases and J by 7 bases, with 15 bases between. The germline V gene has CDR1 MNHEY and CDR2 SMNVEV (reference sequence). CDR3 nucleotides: TGTGCCAGCAGTTTACTACACCTCGGGGCAAATGAGCAGTTCTTC. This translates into CASSLLHLGANEQFF.